The present T cell receptor beta chain was sequenced within a study of T cells expressing NK-cell markers. With regard to this clonotype: Its antigen is as yet unknown.

CDR3 length equals 13 residues. Germline CDR1 and CDR2: SGHRS and YFSETQ. TCRdb reanalyzed the 5' RACE reads and collapses them to one entry per CDR3 protein, without DNA. The sample has hundreds of thousands of distinct CDR3 sequences. Study-wide results and limits: Dominant NKG2C+ clonotypes were found to form about 1.0-7.5% of CD8+ T cells in about 6 donors.

The material sequenced was blood T cells: a sorted CD56 or NKG2C T cell subset, CD4+ or CD8+ T cells, or bulk PBMC T cells (not recorded which). The clonotype originates from a woman between 18 and 70 years old in good health. The rearrangement links TRBV5-1 to TRBJ1-2. The CDR3 is CASSKTLNYGYTF.